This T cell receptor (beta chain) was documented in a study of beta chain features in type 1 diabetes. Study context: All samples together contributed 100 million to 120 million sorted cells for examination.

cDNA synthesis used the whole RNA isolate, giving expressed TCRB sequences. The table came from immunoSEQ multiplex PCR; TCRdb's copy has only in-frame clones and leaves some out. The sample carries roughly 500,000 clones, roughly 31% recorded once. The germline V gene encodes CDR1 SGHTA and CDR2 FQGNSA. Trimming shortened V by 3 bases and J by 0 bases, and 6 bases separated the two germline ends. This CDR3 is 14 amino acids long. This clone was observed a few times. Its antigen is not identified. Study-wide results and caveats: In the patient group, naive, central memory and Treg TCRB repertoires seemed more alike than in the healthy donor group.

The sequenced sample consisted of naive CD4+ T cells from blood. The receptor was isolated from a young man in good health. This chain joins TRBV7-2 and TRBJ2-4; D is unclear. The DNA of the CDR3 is TGTGCCAGCAGCTTCGAGGTAGCCAAAAACATTCAGTACTTC. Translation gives CASSFEVAKNIQYF.